These 26 T cell receptor beta chains were sequenced from one sample in a study of CD8+ T cells in alopecia areata. As to treatment: oral pan-JAK inhibitor, 5-10 mg twice daily. After isolation, RNA underwent reverse transcription to generate cDNA as the sequencing template. Produced via immunoSEQ multiplex PCR; TCRdb's table is partial and in-frame only. The profile shows 140,000 to 150,000 clones, about 56% of them singletons. Material: CD8+ T cells sorted from blood, obtained at week 4, from a patient treated with tofacitinib. These receptors were taken from a human donor with alopecia areata.

The chain has TRBV30 and TRBJ2-2; weak D call: TRBD2 (5 bases). Germline V CDR1 and CDR2: GTSNPN, SVGIG (reference sequence). The CDR3 totals 11 residues. Trimming left V 3 bases short and J 6 bases short, with 5 bases between. The CDR3 spells CAWRRAGELFF. DNA for the CDR3: TGTGCCTGGAGGAGGGCCGGGGAGCTGTTTTTT.

The gene calls are TRBV4-1 and TRBJ2-7; 7 bases match TRBD2. The CDR3 is 16 residues long. CDR1 and CDR2 (germline): MGHRA, YSYEKL. The junction had 14 bases not matched to a gene; V was cut back by 6 bases and J by 3 bases. CDR3 in amino acids: CASSFYGGGSIYEQYF. In nucleotides, the CDR3 is TGCGCCAGCAGTTTTTACGGCGGGGGATCGATCTACGAGCAGTACTTC.

This clone came up a few times. The J gene is TRBJ2-7, the V gene TRBV19; no reliable D call. The length of the CDR3 is 13 residues. V was cut by 4 bases and J by 6 bases, with 13 bases left in between. Germline V gene sequence: CDR1 LNHDA, CDR2 SQIVND (reference sequence). The CDR3 sequence: CASSTLLKGEQYF. The DNA for the CDR3 is TGTGCCAGTAGTACTTTGCTCAAGGGCGAGCAGTACTTC.

The chain has TRBV5-1 and TRBJ2-2; weak D call: TRBD1 (5 bases). The CDR3 runs to 16 residues. V gave up 0 bases and J gave up 0 bases, with 9 bases separating them. Looked up from germline, CDR1 is SGHRS and CDR2 is YFSETQ. CDR3 coding DNA: TGCGCCAGCAGCTTGGGGCAGGGCACGAACACCGGGGAGCTGTTTTTT. Its protein is CASSLGQGTNTGELFF.

Of note for this clone: Its ends do not fully match the called genes, so a read error is possible. The chain employs TRBV6-6 and TRBJ1-5; D is unresolved. Per the germline V gene, CDR1 is MNHNY and CDR2 is SVGAGI (reference sequence). This CDR3 spans 12 amino acids. The CDR3 coding sequence is TGTGCCAGCAGGCCTAGGGCGGAGCCGCAGCATTTT. It encodes CASRPRAEPQHF.

The chain couples TRBV13 to TRBJ2-5; TRBD1 agrees at 7 bases. The DNA end is more similar to TRBJ2-7, so the J call may be wrong. The CDR3 runs 14 residues. Germline V gene lookup returns CDR1 PRHDT and CDR2 FYEKMQ (reference sequence). For the CDR3, the DNA is TGTGCCAGCAGTGAAGGGACAGCTACCTACGAGCAGTACTTC. Its translation: CASSEGTATYEQYF.

V is TRBV2 and J is TRBJ1-2; 8 bases line up with TRBD1. The germline CDR1 and CDR2 sequences are SNHLY and FYNNEI. The CDR3 contains 15 residues. J lost 4 bases, V lost 4 bases, and 8 bases had no gene match. This CDR3 reads CASSGLTGDGYGYTF. In DNA, the CDR3 is TGTGCCAGCAGTGGGCTGACAGGGGACGGCTATGGCTACACCTTC.

The chain is built from TRBV7-9 and TRBJ2-1; 7 nucleotides line up with TRBD2. J lost 9 bases, V lost 4 bases, and 6 bases had no gene match. The CDR3 has 13 amino acids. Germline CDR1 reads SEHNR; CDR2 reads FQNEAQ (reference sequence). Here the CDR3 reads CASSSGLDVEQFF. CDR3 DNA: TGTGCCAGCAGCTCAGGACTAGACGTTGAGCAGTTCTTC.

This clone was found a few times. The V call is TRBV10-3, the J call TRBJ2-7; TRBD1 is a possible D gene (5 bases). CDR1 is ENHRY and CDR2 is SYGVKD in the germline V gene. This CDR3 is 15 amino acids long. The V gene lost 3 bases and the J gene lost 3 bases, with 15 bases spanning the gap. CDR3 protein: CAISDLGQGGYEQYF. CDR3 DNA: TGTGCCATCAGTGATCTTGGGCAGGGCGGCTACGAGCAGTACTTC.

This clone came up once. The gene calls are TRBV29-1 and TRBJ1-2; D is perhaps TRBD1 (5 bases). The V end was cut by 7 bases, the J end by 7 bases, with 25 bases between. Germline CDR1 and CDR2: SQVTM and ANQGSEA. The length of the CDR3 is 15 residues. In DNA, the CDR3 is TGCAGCGCCGACGACCTTGACGGGGCTATTGGTGGCTACACCTTC. Translated: CSADDLDGAIGGYTF.

This clone was seen a handful of times. This rearrangement joins TRBV5-1 to TRBJ2-1; TRBD1 is a possible D gene (6 bases). The V gene lost 0 bases and the J gene lost 5 bases, with 12 bases spanning the gap. Germline lookup yields CDR1 SGHRS and CDR2 YFSETQ. The CDR3 totals 15 residues. Written as DNA, the CDR3 is TGCGCCAGCAGCTTGGGCCGGACAGCGAACAATGAGCAGTTCTTC. Residues: CASSLGRTANNEQFF. Looking up the rest from reference TRBV5-1 and TRBJ2-1 gives the full variable domain: KAGVTQTPRYLIKTRGQQVTLSCSPISGHRSVSWYQQTPGQGLQFLFEYFSETQRNKGNFPGRFSGRQFSNSRSEMNVSTLELGDSALYLCASSLGRTANNEQFFGPGTRLTVL.

The V gene is TRBV29-1, the J gene TRBJ2-7; D not resolved. The CDR3 contains 13 residues. The germline V gene encodes CDR1 SQVTM and CDR2 ANQGSEA. V lost 4 bases and J 3 bases, leaving 13 bases between the germline ends. CDR3 sequence: CSVGEYSDYEQYF. CDR3 DNA sequence: TGCAGCGTTGGTGAATACAGCGACTACGAGCAGTACTTC.

The chain recombines TRBV5-1 with TRBJ2-1; 9 bases line up with TRBD1. CDR3 length: 13 amino acids. Trimming cost V 4 bases and J 8 bases; bases outside gene matches: 4. The germline V gene encodes CDR1 SGHRS and CDR2 YFSETQ. CDR3 sequence (DNA): TGCGCCAGCAGCGCCCGGACAGGGGATGAGCAGTTCTTC. This translates into CASSARTGDEQFF.

V gene TRBV5-6 combines with J gene TRBJ1-1, with unresolved D. Deletions cut 2 bases from V and 6 bases from J, with 14 bases between. The CDR3 sequence is 14 residues long. Germline V CDR1 and CDR2: SGHDT, YYEEEE. As DNA, the CDR3 is TGTGCCAGCAGCTTAGGACGCCGAGGCGCTGAAGCTTTCTTT. Its translation is CASSLGRRGAEAFF.

This clone came up once. The rearrangement uses TRBV2 and TRBJ2-5; no firm D call. Trimming shortened V by 7 bases and J by 2 bases, and 5 bases separated the two germline ends. Germline CDR1 and CDR2: SNHLY and FYNNEI. The CDR3 length is 11 residues. CDR3 sequence reads: CASKGQETQYF. The CDR3, as DNA: TGTGCCAGCAAAGGTCAAGAGACCCAGTACTTC.

As DNA, the CDR3 is TGTGCCAGCAGCCCACAGGGTGAGGGCTACACCTTC. Encoded protein: CASSPQGEGYTF. V gene TRBV6-5 combines with J gene TRBJ1-2, with D possibly TRBD1 on 6 matching bases. There are 12 residues in the CDR3. The ends were cut back, 6 bases at V and 8 bases at J, with 13 bases in the middle. Germline CDR1 MNHEY, CDR2 SVGAGI.

This clone was seen more than once but under ten times. The chain recombines TRBV6-5 with TRBJ2-1; no clear D gene. This CDR3 is 13 amino acids long. V was clipped by 6 bases and J by 1 base, with 7 bases between them. Germline V gene lookup returns CDR1 MNHEY and CDR2 SVGAGI. The CDR3 loop is CASSSLSYNEQFF. Here the CDR3 DNA reads TGTGCCAGCAGCTCCCTGTCCTACAATGAGCAGTTCTTC.

This chain joins TRBV11-2 and TRBJ2-7; D unresolved. The V end was cut by 3 bases, the J end by 5 bases, with 8 bases between. The germline V gene encodes CDR1 SGHAT and CDR2 FQNNGV. The CDR3 runs 12 residues. CDR3 residues: CASSFRNHEQYF. The CDR3 nucleotides are TGTGCCAGCAGCTTCAGGAACCACGAGCAGTACTTC.

V gene TRBV29-1 combines with J gene TRBJ2-1; 12 nucleotides agree with TRBD1. CDR3 size: 18 residues. Trimming cost V 6 bases and J 5 bases; bases outside gene matches: 17. Germline-derived CDR1 and CDR2 are SQVTM and ANQGSEA. CDR3 sequence: CSVPPGQGAGENNNEQFF. CDR3 nucleotides: TGCAGCGTCCCTCCGGGACAGGGGGCGGGGGAGAATAACAATGAGCAGTTCTTC.

The V call is TRBV4-1, the J call TRBJ2-3, with 9 bases identical to TRBD2. The CDR3 loop spans 16 amino acids. Germline V gene lookup returns CDR1 MGHRA and CDR2 YSYEKL. V dropped 3 bases and J dropped 0; count of bases not matched to a gene: 4. The CDR3 nucleotides read TGCGCCAGCAGCCAGTCGACTAGCGGCAGCACAGATACGCAGTATTTT. Amino acids: CASSQSTSGSTDTQYF.

As for this clone: Additional DNA sequences in this sample encode the identical CDR3. The V call is TRBV2, the J call TRBJ2-2; D is unclear. Between the trimmed V and J ends, which lost 2 bases and 1 base, there was a span of 5 bases. The CDR3 length is 14 residues. The germline CDR1 and CDR2 sequences are SNHLY and FYNNEI. The chain's CDR3 is CASSETENTGELFF. As DNA, the CDR3 is TGTGCCAGCAGTGAAACGGAGAACACCGGGGAGCTGTTTTTT.

Notes on this clone: Distinct nucleotide sequences in the sample also encode this CDR3. The chain couples TRBV29-1 to TRBJ1-1, with unresolved D. The germline V gene has CDR1 SQVTM and CDR2 ANQGSEA. CDR3 size: 11 residues. V was cut by 7 bases and J by 1 base, with 7 bases left in between. DNA for the CDR3: TGCAGCGCCCTCGGGAACACTGAAGCTTTCTTT. Translation: CSALGNTEAFF.

This clone was observed a handful of times. This chain joins TRBV5-1 and TRBJ2-5; 10 bases match TRBD2. The CDR3 is made up of 16 amino acids. Per germline, CDR1 SGHRS and CDR2 YFSETQ. Unmatched junction bases numbered 14, after V lost 7 bases and J lost 5 bases. The CDR3 DNA follows: TGCGCCAGCCACGGGACAGCGGGGGGGCCGCAGGAGACCCAGTACTTC. Protein: CASHGTAGGPQETQYF.

This clone was counted between two and nine times. The chain uses TRBV7-9 and TRBJ1-1; D is unclear. The CDR3 is 13 residues long. Germline V gives CDR1 SEHNR, CDR2 FQNEAQ (reference sequence). With 5 bases removed from V and 7 bases from J, the gap between germline ends came to 14 bases. The CDR3 reads CASSPTATDEAFF. The DNA for the CDR3 is TGTGCCAGCAGCCCTACGGCTACTGATGAAGCTTTCTTT.

The gene calls are TRBV14 and TRBJ2-1; D is perhaps TRBD1 (5 bases). The CDR3 totals 12 residues. V lost 4 bases to trimming and J lost 8 bases, with 9 bases between them. Germline assignment: CDR1 SGHDN and CDR2 FVKESK. In DNA, the CDR3 is TGTGCCAGCAGCCGCTGGGGCGATGAGCAGTTCTTC. It encodes CASSRWGDEQFF.

Comment on this clone: The same CDR3 also results from other DNA sequences found in this sample. The rearrangement uses TRBV30 and TRBJ2-2; D ambiguous. Per germline, CDR1 GTSNPN and CDR2 SVGIG (reference sequence). CDR3 length: 14 amino acids. V lost 0 bases and J lost 1, with 6 bases in between. CDR3 protein: CAWSVRQNTGELFF. For the CDR3, the DNA is TGTGCCTGGAGTGTACGTCAGAACACCGGGGAGCTGTTTTTT.